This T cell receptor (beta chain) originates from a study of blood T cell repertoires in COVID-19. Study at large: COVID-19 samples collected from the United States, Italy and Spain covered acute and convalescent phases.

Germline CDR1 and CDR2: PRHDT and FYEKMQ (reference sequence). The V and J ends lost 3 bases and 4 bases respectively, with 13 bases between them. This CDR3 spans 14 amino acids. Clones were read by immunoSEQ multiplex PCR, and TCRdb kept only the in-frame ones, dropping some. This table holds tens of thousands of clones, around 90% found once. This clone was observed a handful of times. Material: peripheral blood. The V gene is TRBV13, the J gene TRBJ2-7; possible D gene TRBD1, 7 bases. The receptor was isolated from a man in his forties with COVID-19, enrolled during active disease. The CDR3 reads CASSLAQGGYEQYF. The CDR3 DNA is TGTGCCAGCAGCTTGGCCCAGGGGGGTTACGAGCAGTACTTC.